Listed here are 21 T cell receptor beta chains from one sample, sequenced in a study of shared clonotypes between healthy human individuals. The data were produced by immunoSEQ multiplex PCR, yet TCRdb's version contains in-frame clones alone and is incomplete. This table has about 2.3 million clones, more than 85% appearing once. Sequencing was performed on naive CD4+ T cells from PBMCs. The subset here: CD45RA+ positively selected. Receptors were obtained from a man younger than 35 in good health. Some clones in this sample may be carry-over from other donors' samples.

CDR3 sequence: CASSELGTGAGEQYF. Here the CDR3 DNA reads TGTGCCAGCAGTGAGTTGGGGACTGGTGCGGGAGAGCAGTACTTC. This chain connects TRBV2 to TRBJ2-7, with a possible D match to TRBD2 (6 bases). V was clipped by 3 bases and J by 7 bases, with 19 bases between them. CDR3 size: 15 residues. Germline V gene sequence: CDR1 SNHLY, CDR2 FYNNEI. The full variable domain, rest sourced from reference TRBV2 and TRBJ2-7, is EPEVTQTPSHQVTQMGQEVILRCVPISNHLYFYWYRQILGQKVEFLVSFYNNEISEKSEIFDDQFSVERPDGSNFTLKIRSTKLEDSAMYFCASSELGTGAGEQYFGPGTRLTVT.

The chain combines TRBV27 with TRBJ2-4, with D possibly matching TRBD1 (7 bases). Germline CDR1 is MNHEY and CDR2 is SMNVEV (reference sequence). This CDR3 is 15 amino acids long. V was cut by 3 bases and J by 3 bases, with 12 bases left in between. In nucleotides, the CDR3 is TGTGCCAGCAGTTTCAGGGGGGAAAGCAAAAACATTCAGTACTTC. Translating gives CASSFRGESKNIQYF.

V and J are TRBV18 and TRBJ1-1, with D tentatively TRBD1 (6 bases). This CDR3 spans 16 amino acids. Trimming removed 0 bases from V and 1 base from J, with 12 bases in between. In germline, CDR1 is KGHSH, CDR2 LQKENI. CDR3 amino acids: CASSPPIQGPNTEAFF. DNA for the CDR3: TGTGCCAGCTCACCACCAATTCAGGGGCCGAACACTGAAGCTTTCTTT. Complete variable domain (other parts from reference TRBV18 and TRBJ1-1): NAGVMQNPRHLVRRRGQEARLRCSPMKGHSHVYWYRQLPEEGLKFMVYLQKENIIDESGMPKERFSAEFPKEGPSILRIQQVVRGDSAAYFCASSPPIQGPNTEAFFGQGTRLTVV.

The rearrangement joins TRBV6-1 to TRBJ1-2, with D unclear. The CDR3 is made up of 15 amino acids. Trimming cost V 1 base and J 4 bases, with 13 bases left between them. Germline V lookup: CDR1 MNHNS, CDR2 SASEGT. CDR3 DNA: TGTGCCAGCAGTGAAGGGTCATCACGGGGCTATGGCTACACCTTC. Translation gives CASSEGSSRGYGYTF.

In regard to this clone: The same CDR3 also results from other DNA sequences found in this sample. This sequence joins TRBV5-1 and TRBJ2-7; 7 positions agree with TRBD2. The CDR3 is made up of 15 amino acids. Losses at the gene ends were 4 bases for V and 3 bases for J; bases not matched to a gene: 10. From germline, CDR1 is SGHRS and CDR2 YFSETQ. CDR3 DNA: TGCGCCAGCAGCCGCCGGACCGGCGGGAGCTACGAGCAGTACTTC. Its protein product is CASSRRTGGSYEQYF.

The CDR3 DNA reads TGTGCCAGCAGTGTATTTGGGCGGGACAATGAGCAGTTCTTC. This gives the protein CASSVFGRDNEQFF. V gene TRBV2 combines with J gene TRBJ2-1; maybe TRBD2 (5 bases). The germline CDR1 and CDR2 sequences are SNHLY and FYNNEI. Trimming took 4 bases from V and 5 from J, leaving 12 bases between them. The CDR3 extends over 14 amino acids.

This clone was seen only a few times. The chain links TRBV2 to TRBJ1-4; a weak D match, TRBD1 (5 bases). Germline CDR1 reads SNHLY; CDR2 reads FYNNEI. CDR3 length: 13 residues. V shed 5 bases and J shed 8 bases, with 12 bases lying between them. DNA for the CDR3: TGTGCCAGCAGTATAGAAAAGGGGGAAAAACTGTTTTTT. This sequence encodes CASSIEKGEKLFF.

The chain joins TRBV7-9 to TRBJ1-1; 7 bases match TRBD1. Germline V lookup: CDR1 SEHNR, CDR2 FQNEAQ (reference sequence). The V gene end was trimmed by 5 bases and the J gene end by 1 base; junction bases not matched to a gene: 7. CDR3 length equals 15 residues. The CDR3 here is CASSPGTARNTEAFF. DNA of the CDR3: TGTGCCAGCAGCCCCGGGACAGCAAGGAACACTGAAGCTTTCTTT.

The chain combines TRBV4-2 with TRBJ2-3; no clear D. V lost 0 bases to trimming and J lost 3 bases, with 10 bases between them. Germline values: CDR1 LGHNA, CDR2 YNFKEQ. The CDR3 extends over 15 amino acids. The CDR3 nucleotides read TGTGCCAGCAGCCAAGAGGTTACCTGGACAGATACGCAGTATTTT. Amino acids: CASSQEVTWTDTQYF.

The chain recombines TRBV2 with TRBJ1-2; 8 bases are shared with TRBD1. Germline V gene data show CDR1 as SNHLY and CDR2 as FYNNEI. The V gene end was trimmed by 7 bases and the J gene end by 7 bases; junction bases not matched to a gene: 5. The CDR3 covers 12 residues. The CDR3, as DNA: TGTGCCAGCATCGGACAGGGAGGTGGCTACACCTTC. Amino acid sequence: CASIGQGGGYTF.

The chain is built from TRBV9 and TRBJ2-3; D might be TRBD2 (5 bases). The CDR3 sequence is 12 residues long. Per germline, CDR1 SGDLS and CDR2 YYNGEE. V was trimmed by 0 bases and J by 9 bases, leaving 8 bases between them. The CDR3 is CASSVVSGTQYF. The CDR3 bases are TGTGCCAGCAGCGTAGTCTCGGGAACGCAGTATTTT.

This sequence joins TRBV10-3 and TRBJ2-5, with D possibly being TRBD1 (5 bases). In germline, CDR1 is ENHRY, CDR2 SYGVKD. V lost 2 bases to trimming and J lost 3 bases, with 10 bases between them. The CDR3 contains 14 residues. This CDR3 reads CAISEGAEEETQYF. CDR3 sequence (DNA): TGTGCCATCAGTGAGGGGGCGGAAGAAGAGACCCAGTACTTC.

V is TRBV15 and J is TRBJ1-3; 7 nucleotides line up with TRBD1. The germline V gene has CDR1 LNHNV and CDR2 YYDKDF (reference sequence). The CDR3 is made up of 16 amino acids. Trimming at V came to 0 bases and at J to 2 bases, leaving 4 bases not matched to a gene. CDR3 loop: CATSRDPTGAGNTIYF. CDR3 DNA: TGTGCCACCAGCAGAGATCCCACAGGGGCTGGAAACACCATATATTTT.

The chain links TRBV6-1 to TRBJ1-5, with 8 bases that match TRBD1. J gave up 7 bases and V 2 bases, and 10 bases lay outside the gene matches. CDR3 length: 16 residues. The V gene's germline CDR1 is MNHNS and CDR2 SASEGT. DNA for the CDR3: TGTGCCAGCAGTGAATGGACAGGGTCGGTAGGGCAGCCCCAGCATTTT. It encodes CASSEWTGSVGQPQHF.

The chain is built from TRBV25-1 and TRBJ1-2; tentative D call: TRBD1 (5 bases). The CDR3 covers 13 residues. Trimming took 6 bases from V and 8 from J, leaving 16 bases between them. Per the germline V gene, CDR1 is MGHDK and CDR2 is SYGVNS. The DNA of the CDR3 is TGTGCCAGCAGCAAACTCCCCGGGGCAGGCTACACCTTC. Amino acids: CASSKLPGAGYTF.

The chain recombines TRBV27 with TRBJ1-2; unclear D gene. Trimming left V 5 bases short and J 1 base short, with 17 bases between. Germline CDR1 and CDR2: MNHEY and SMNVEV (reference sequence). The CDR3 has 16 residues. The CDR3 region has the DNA TGTGCCAGCAGTGGAAGAAGGGCTAACTTTAACTATGGCTACACCTTC. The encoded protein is CASSGRRANFNYGYTF.

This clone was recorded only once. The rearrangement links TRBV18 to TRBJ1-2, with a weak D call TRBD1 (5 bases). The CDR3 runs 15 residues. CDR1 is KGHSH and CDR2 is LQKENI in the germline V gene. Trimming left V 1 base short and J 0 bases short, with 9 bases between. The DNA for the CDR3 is TGTGCCAGCTCACCACAGGGGCCTACTAACTATGGCTACACCTTC. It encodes CASSPQGPTNYGYTF. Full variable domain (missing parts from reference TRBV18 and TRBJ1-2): NAGVMQNPRHLVRRRGQEARLRCSPMKGHSHVYWYRQLPEEGLKFMVYLQKENIIDESGMPKERFSAEFPKEGPSILRIQQVVRGDSAAYFCASSPQGPTNYGYTFGSGTRLTVV.

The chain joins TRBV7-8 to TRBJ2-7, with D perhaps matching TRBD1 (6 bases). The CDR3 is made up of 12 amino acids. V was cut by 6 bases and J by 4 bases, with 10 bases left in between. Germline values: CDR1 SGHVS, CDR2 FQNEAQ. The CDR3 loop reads CASRLDRYEQYF. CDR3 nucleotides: TGTGCCAGCAGGCTGGACAGATACGAGCAGTACTTC.

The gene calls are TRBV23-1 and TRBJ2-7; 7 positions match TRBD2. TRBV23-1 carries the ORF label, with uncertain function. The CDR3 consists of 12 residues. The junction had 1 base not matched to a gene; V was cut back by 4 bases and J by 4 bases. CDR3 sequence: CASSRGGYEQYF. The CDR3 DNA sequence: TGCGCCAGCAGTCGCGGGGGATACGAGCAGTACTTC.

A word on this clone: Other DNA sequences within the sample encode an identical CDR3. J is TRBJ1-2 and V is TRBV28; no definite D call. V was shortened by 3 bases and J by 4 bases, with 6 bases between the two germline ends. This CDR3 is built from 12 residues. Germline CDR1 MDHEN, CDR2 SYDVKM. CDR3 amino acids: CASSLKGYGYTF. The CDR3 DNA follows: TGTGCCAGCAGTTTGAAGGGCTATGGCTACACCTTC.

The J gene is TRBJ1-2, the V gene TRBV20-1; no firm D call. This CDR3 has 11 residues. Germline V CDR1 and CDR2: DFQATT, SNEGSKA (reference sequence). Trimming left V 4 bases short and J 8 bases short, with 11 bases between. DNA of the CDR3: TGCAGTGCTATATCCCGCGGAGGCTACACCTTC. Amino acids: CSAISRGGYTF.